One sample yielded the 20 T cell receptor beta chains listed below, sequenced in a study of blood T cell repertoires in COVID-19. Sequencing used immunoSEQ multiplex PCR; TCRdb keeps in-frame clones, though not all of them. The sample includes 60,000 to 85,000 clones, about 80% of them seen just once. The sequencing sample was made of peripheral blood. These receptor sequences come from a human donor in a cohort sampled during active COVID-19.

J is TRBJ2-3 and V is TRBV10-3; 10 bases agree with TRBD1. Trimming cost V 3 bases and J 1 base; bases outside gene matches: 7. The germline V gene has CDR1 ENHRY and CDR2 SYGVKD. The CDR3 spans 17 residues. CDR3 nucleotide sequence: TGTGCCATCAGTGAAGGGACAGGGGTTTACGGCACAGATACGCAGTATTTT. It yields the protein CAISEGTGVYGTDTQYF.

The chain joins TRBV12-5 to TRBJ2-2; D remains unclear. The CDR3 spans 17 residues. Germline CDR1 LGHNT, CDR2 FRNRAP. Trimming cost V 0 bases and J 4 bases, with 15 bases left between them. CDR3 loop: CASGLVTRQTSTGELFF. CDR3 nucleotides: TGTGCTAGTGGTTTGGTAACCAGACAAACGTCCACCGGGGAGCTGTTTTTT.

The chain recombines TRBV9 with TRBJ2-3; 9 bases are shared with TRBD1. Per germline, CDR1 SGDLS and CDR2 YYNGEE. The CDR3 is 16 residues long. With V trimmed by 0 bases and J by 4 bases, 6 bases remained unmatched. CDR3 sequence reads: CASSVALGQGSDTQYF. The CDR3 DNA follows: TGTGCCAGCAGCGTAGCCTTGGGACAGGGTTCAGATACGCAGTATTTT.

This clone was counted only a few times. The chain's CDR3 is CASSQREGSNQPQHF. DNA of the CDR3: TGTGCCAGCAGCCAGAGGGAAGGTAGCAATCAGCCCCAGCATTTT. The chain combines TRBV4-2 with TRBJ1-5; D not certain. Trimming removed 3 bases at V and 0 bases at J, with 9 bases between. Germline V CDR1 and CDR2: LGHNA, YNFKEQ. The CDR3 has 15 amino acids.

The chain links TRBV6-1 to TRBJ1-1, with D possibly matching TRBD1 (6 bases). Per the germline V gene, CDR1 is MNHNS and CDR2 is SASEGT. CDR3 length: 16 residues. V was shortened by 0 bases and J by 3 bases, with 14 bases between the two germline ends. The CDR3: CASSEARGALDTEAFF. The CDR3 DNA reads TGTGCCAGCAGTGAAGCGCGGGGGGCGCTGGACACTGAAGCTTTCTTT.

This chain uses TRBV6-5 with TRBJ2-3; D is perhaps TRBD2 (7 bases). Germline V lookup: CDR1 MNHEY, CDR2 SVGAGI. V lost 4 bases to trimming and J lost 3 bases, with 14 bases between them. This CDR3 comprises 15 residues. CDR3: CASSLGGALTDTQYF. In nucleotides, the CDR3 is TGTGCCAGCAGTTTAGGGGGGGCTTTGACAGATACGCAGTATTTT.

The genes are TRBV7-9 and TRBJ2-6, with D unclear. The CDR3 contains 16 residues. The germline V and J ends were trimmed by 1 base and 0 bases, with 7 bases remaining between them. The germline CDR1 and CDR2 sequences are SEHNR and FQNEAQ (reference sequence). DNA for the CDR3: TGTGCCAGCAGCTTAGAAGCGAGCTCTGGGGCCAACGTCCTGACTTTC. Translating it yields CASSLEASSGANVLTF.

This rearrangement joins TRBV23-1 to TRBJ2-2, with D tentatively TRBD1 (7 bases). TRBV23-1 is marked as an open reading frame, function uncertain. The V and J ends lost 0 bases and 3 bases respectively, with 14 bases between them. This CDR3 comprises 17 residues. The CDR3 DNA reads TGCGCCAGCAGTCAATCGCAGTCCAGGGGGGACACCGGGGAGCTGTTTTTT. This sequence encodes CASSQSQSRGDTGELFF.

This clone was recorded only once. The chain recombines TRBV18 with TRBJ2-1; 7 bases agree with TRBD2. V dropped 0 bases and J dropped 10; count of bases not matched to a gene: 15. The CDR3 is 17 amino acids. CDR1 and CDR2 (germline): KGHSH, LQKENI. CDR3 DNA sequence: TGTGCCAGCTCACCACCAGTTATGGCTAGCGGTCCTATCGAGCAGTTCTTC. Its translation is CASSPPVMASGPIEQFF.

CDR3 nucleotide sequence: TGTGCCAGCTCACCTGGGGCAGACAACACTGAAGCTTTCTTT. It codes for CASSPGADNTEAFF. The chain uses TRBV18 and TRBJ1-1; D may be TRBD1 (5 bases). Germline CDR1 and CDR2: KGHSH and LQKENI. V dropped 3 bases and J dropped 2 bases, with 10 bases sitting between them. The CDR3 is made up of 14 amino acids.

This chain joins TRBV4-1 and TRBJ1-4, with TRBD1 matching 7 bases. The V and J ends lost 0 bases and 5 bases, in that order; junction bases with no gene match: 3. The CDR3 runs 15 residues. Per the germline V gene, CDR1 is MGHRA and CDR2 is YSYEKL. The CDR3 loop reads CASSQEGQRNEKLFF. DNA of the CDR3: TGCGCCAGCAGCCAAGAGGGACAGCGGAATGAAAAACTGTTTTTT.

This chain links TRBV9 with TRBJ1-1; 7 nucleotides agree with TRBD1. The V gene end was trimmed by 3 bases and the J gene end by 5 bases; junction bases not matched to a gene: 7. Per the germline V gene, CDR1 is SGDLS and CDR2 is YYNGEE. The length of the CDR3 is 14 residues. CDR3 DNA sequence: TGTGCCAGCAGCGCGGGACAGCATTTAACTGAAGCTTTCTTT. Its translation is CASSAGQHLTEAFF.

The chain carries TRBV28 and TRBJ2-1; 7 bases map to TRBD2. Trimming removed 5 bases from V and 9 bases from J; junction bases left unmatched: 10. The CDR3 has 14 amino acids. Germline-derived CDR1 and CDR2 are MDHEN and SYDVKM. For the CDR3, the DNA is TGTGCCAGCAGTAGACTAGCTAGGATCATTGAGCAGTTCTTC. Translated: CASSRLARIIEQFF.

This clone has a handful of counts. V and J are TRBV3-1 (or the pseudogene TRBV3-2) and TRBJ2-7, with D possibly being TRBD2 (6 bases). Germline V gene data show CDR1 as LGHDT and CDR2 as YNNKEL (reference sequence). This CDR3 comprises 14 residues. Trimming removed 1 base from V and 1 base from J, with 8 bases in between. The CDR3 DNA reads TGTGCCAGCAGCCAAGCGGAGGGGTCCTACGAGCAGTACGTC. Amino acid sequence: CASSQAEGSYEQYV.

The rearrangement joins TRBV6-5 to TRBJ2-1, with a tentative D call TRBD2 (5 bases). The CDR3 extends over 12 amino acids. Trimming took off 6 bases at V and 6 bases at J, with 9 bases between the two ends. Germline-derived CDR1 and CDR2 are MNHEY and SVGAGI. CDR3 region: CASSRGVNEQFF. CDR3 coding DNA: TGTGCCAGCAGCCGGGGAGTCAATGAGCAGTTCTTC.

By share, this clone counts as large. V gene TRBV1 combines with J gene TRBJ2-1; the D segment call TRBD2 is taken from the table without a DNA check. TRBV1 corresponds to a pseudogene. The CDR3 is 16 amino acids. The CDR3 spells CTSSQDVLISYNEQFF. CDR3 nucleotides: TGCACCAGCAGCCAAGATGTTCTTATATCCTACAATGAGCAGTTCTTC.

This clone was detected only once. The V gene is TRBV7-2, the J gene TRBJ2-7, with 9 nucleotides matching TRBD1. Trimming at V came to 2 bases and at J to 2 bases, leaving 7 bases not matched to a gene. The CDR3 loop spans 16 amino acids. Per the germline V gene, CDR1 is SGHTA and CDR2 is FQGNSA. CDR3 DNA: TGTGCCAGCAGCTTATTTGCGGGACAGGGAACCTACGAGCAGTACTTC. This encodes CASSLFAGQGTYEQYF.

The V gene is TRBV11-1, the J gene TRBJ1-1; D is undetermined. Germline lookup yields CDR1 SGHAT and CDR2 FQDESV (reference sequence). Trimming removed 5 bases at V and 6 bases at J, with 13 bases between. The length of the CDR3 is 13 residues. CDR3: CASSHGLYSEAFF. The DNA of the CDR3 is TGTGCCAGCAGCCACGGACTCTACTCTGAAGCTTTCTTT.

This sequence joins TRBV6-5 and TRBJ1-2; 9 positions agree with TRBD1. The V gene end was trimmed by 0 bases and the J gene end by 8 bases; junction bases not matched to a gene: 4. CDR3 size: 14 residues. Germline assignment: CDR1 MNHEY and CDR2 SVGAGI. The CDR3 nucleotides read TGTGCCAGCAGTTACTCGGACAGGGGAGGGGGCTACACCTTC. As protein: CASSYSDRGGGYTF.

This clone appeared a few times. The CDR3 DNA sequence: TGTGCCAGCAGCCCCAGAGCCAGCGGGAGGGCGGATGAGCAGTTCTTC. Translation gives CASSPRASGRADEQFF. The rearrangement links TRBV3-1 (or the pseudogene TRBV3-2) to TRBJ2-1, with TRBD2 identical over 10 bases. In germline, CDR1 is LGHDT, CDR2 YNNKEL (reference sequence). This CDR3 is 16 amino acids long. J gave up 8 bases and V 4 bases, and 11 bases lay outside the gene matches.